This T cell receptor (beta chain) was captured in a study of T cells in localized non-small cell lung cancer. Measured with immunoSEQ multiplex PCR; TCRdb has only the in-frame clones, and not every one. The sample has about 40,000 clones; around 81% are singletons. This CDR3 contains 16 residues. In germline, CDR1 is SEHNR, CDR2 FQNEAQ (reference sequence). Trimming took 5 bases from V and 0 from J; bases not matched to a gene: 4. The material was peripheral blood mononuclear cells, obtained before any cancer treatment. This receptor was identified in a male donor at least 60 years old with stage II lung adenocarcinoma. The genes are TRBV7-9 and TRBJ2-3, with 11 bases aligning to TRBD2. This CDR3 is CASSLTSGGSTDTQYF. In DNA, the CDR3 is TGTGCCAGCAGCCTCACTAGCGGGGGAAGCACAGATACGCAGTATTTT.